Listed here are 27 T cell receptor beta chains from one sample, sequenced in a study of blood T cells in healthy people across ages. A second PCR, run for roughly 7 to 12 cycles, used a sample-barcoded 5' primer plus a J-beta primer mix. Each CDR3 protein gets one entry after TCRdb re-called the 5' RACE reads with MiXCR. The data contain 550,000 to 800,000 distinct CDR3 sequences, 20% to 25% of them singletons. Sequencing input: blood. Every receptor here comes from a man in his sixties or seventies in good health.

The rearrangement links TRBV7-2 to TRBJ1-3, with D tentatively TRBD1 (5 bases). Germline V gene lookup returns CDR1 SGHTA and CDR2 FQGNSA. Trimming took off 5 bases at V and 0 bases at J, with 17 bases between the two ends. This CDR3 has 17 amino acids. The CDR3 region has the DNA TGTGCCAGCAGCGTACAAACAAGGGGATACTCTGGAAACACCATATATTTT. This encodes CASSVQTRGYSGNTIYF.

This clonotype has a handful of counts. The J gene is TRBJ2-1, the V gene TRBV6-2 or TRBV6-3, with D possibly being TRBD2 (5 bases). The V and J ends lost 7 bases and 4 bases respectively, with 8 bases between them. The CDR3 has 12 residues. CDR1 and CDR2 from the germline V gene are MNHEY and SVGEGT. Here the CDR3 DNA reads TGTGCCAGCACCAAGCGGTACAATGAGCAGTTCTTC. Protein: CASTKRYNEQFF.

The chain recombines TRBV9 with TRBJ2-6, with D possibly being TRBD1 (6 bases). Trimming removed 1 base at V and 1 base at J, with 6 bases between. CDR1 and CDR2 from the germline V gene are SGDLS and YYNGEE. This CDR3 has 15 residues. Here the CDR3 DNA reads TGTGCCAGCAGCGTACAGGGGTCTGGGGCCAACGTCCTGACTTTC. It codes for CASSVQGSGANVLTF.

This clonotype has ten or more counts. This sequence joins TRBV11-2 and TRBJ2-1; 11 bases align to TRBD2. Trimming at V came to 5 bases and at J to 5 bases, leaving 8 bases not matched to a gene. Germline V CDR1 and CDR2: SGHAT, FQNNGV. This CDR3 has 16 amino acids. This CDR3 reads CASSPTTSGIHNEQFF. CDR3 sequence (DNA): TGTGCCAGCAGCCCGACGACTAGCGGGATTCACAATGAGCAGTTCTTC.

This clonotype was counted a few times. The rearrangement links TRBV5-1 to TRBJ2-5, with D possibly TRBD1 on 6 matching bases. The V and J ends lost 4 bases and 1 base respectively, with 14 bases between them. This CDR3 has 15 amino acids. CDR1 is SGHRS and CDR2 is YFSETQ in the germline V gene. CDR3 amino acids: CASSNSGQTQETQYF. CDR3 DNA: TGCGCCAGCAGCAACTCAGGACAGACCCAAGAGACCCAGTACTTC.

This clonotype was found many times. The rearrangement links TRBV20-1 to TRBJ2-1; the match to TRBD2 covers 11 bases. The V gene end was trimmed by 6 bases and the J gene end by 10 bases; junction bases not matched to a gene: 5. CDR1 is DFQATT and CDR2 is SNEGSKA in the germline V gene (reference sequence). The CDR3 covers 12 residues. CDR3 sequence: CSAARLAGEQFF. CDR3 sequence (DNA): TGCAGTGCCGCCCGACTAGCGGGGGAGCAGTTCTTC.

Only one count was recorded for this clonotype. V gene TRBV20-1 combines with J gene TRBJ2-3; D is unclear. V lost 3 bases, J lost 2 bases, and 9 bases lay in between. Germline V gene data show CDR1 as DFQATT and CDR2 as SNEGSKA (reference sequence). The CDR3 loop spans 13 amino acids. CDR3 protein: CSARETFTDTQYF. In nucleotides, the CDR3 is TGCAGTGCTAGGGAGACTTTCACAGATACGCAGTATTTT.

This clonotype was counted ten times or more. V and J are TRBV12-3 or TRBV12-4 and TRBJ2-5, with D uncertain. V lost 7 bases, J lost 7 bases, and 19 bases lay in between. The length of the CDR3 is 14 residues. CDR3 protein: CASTTTGAEGTQYF. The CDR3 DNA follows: TGTGCCAGCACCACTACTGGCGCCGAAGGGACCCAGTACTTC.

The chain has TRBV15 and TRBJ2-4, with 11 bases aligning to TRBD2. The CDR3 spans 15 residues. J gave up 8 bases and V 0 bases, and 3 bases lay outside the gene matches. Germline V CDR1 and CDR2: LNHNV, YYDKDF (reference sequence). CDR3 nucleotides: TGTGCCACCAGCAGAGATAGCGGGGGGGCGGACATTCAGTACTTC. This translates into CATSRDSGGADIQYF.

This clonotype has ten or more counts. CDR3 loop: CASRGLGTGGEKLFF. For the CDR3, the DNA is TGTGCCAGCAGGGGTCTCGGGACAGGTGGCGAAAAACTGTTTTTT. V gene TRBV12-3 or TRBV12-4 combines with J gene TRBJ1-4; TRBD1 matches 8 bases. This CDR3 is 15 amino acids long. Unmatched junction bases numbered 11, after V lost 6 bases and J lost 8 bases.

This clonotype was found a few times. This CDR3 is CSVEDRAGTELYEQYF. CDR3 sequence (DNA): TGCAGCGTTGAAGATCGTGCCGGGACAGAGCTTTACGAGCAGTACTTC. The chain employs TRBV29-1 and TRBJ2-7, with TRBD1 identical over 7 bases. Trimming cost V 0 bases and J 4 bases; bases outside gene matches: 12. The CDR3 extends over 16 amino acids. The germline CDR1 and CDR2 sequences are SQVTM and ANQGSEA.

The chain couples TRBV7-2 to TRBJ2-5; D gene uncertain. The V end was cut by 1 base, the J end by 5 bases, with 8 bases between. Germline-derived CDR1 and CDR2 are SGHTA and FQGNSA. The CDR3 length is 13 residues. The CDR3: CASSLGILETQYF. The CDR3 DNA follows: TGTGCCAGCAGCTTAGGGATATTGGAGACCCAGTACTTC.

The CDR3 DNA reads TGTGCCAGCAGCGTAGGGGTCGCGAACACCGGGGAGCTGTTTTTT. It yields the protein CASSVGVANTGELFF. The chain uses TRBV9 and TRBJ2-2; D remains unclear. V was pared by 0 bases and J by 0 bases, with 6 bases between. The length of the CDR3 is 15 residues. The germline CDR1 and CDR2 sequences are SGDLS and YYNGEE.

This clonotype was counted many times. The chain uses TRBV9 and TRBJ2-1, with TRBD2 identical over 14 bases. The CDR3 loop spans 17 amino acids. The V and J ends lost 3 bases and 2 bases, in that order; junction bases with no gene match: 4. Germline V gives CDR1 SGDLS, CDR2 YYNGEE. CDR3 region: CASSGRTSGGPYNEQFF. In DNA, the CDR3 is TGTGCCAGCAGCGGACGGACTAGCGGGGGGCCCTACAATGAGCAGTTCTTC. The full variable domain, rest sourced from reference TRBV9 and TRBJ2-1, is DSGVTQTPKHLITATGQRVTLRCSPRSGDLSVYWYQQSLDQGLQFLIQYYNGEERAKGNILERFSAQQFPDLHSELNLSSLELGDSALYFCASSGRTSGGPYNEQFFGPGTRLTVL.

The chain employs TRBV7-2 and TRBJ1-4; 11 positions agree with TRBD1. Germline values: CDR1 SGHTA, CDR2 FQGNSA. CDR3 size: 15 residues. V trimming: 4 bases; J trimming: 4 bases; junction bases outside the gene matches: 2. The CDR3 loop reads CASSWTGGGNEKLFF. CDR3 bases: TGTGCCAGCAGCTGGACAGGGGGCGGTAATGAAAAACTGTTTTTT.

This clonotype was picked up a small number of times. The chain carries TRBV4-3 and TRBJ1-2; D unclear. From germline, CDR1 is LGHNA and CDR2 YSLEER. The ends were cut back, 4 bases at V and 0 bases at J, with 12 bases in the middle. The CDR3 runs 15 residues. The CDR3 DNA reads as TGCGCCAGCAGCCGAACCCTATTCGCTAACTATGGCTACACCTTC. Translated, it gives CASSRTLFANYGYTF.

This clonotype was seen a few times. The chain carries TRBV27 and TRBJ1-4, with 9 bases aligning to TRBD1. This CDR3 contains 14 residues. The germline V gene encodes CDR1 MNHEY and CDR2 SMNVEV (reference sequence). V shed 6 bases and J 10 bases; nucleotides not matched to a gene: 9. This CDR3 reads CASSPGQGTRKLFF. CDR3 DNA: TGTGCCAGCAGCCCAGGACAGGGGACGAGAAAACTGTTTTTT.

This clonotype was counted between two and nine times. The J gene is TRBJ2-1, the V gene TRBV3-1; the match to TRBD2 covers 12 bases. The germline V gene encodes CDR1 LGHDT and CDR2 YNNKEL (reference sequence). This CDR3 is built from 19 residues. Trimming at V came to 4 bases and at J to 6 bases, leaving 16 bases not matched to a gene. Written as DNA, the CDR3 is TGTGCCAGCAGCCCTAACCCCGGGACTAGCGGGCCCCTTGGCAATGAGCAGTTCTTC. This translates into CASSPNPGTSGPLGNEQFF.

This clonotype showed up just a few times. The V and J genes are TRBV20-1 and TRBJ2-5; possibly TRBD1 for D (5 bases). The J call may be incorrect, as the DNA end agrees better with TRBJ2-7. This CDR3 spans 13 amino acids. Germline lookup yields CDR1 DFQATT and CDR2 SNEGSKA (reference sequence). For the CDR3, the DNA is TGCAGTGCTAGGTCCGGACAAGACTACGAGCAGTACTTC. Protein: CSARSGQDYEQYF.

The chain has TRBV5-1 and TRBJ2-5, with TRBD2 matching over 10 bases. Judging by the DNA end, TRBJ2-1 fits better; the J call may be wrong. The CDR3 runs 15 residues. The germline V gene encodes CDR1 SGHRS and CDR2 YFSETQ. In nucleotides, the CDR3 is TGCGCCAGCAGCTTGGCAGCGGGAGGGGGCAATGAGCAGTTCTTC. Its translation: CASSLAAGGGNEQFF.

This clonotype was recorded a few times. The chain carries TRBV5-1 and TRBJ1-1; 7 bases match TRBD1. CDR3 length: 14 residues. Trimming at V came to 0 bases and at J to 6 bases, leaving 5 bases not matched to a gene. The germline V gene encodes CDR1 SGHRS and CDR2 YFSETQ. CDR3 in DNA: TGCGCCAGCAGCTTGGCAGGACAGGTATCTGAAGCTTTCTTT. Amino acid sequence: CASSLAGQVSEAFF.

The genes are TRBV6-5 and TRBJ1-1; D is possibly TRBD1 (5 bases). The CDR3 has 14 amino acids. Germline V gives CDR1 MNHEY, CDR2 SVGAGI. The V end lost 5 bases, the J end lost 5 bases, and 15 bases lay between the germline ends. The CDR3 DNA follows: TGTGCCAGCAGTACCCGGCAGGGAGGGACTGAAGCTTTCTTT. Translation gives CASSTRQGGTEAFF.

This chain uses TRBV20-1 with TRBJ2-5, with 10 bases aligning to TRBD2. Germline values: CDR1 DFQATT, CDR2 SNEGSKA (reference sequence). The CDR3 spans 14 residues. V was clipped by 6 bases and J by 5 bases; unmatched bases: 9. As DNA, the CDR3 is TGCAGTGCCGAGAGCGGGAGGGCCCTGGAGACCCAGTACTTC. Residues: CSAESGRALETQYF.

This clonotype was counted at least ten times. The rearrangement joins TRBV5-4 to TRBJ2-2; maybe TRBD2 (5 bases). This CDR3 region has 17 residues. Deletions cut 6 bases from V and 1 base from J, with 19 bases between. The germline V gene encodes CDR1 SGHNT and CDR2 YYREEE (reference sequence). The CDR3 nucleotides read TGTGCCAGCATGAGAAACGGCGGGTTCGGGAACACCGGGGAGCTGTTTTTT. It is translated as CASMRNGGFGNTGELFF.

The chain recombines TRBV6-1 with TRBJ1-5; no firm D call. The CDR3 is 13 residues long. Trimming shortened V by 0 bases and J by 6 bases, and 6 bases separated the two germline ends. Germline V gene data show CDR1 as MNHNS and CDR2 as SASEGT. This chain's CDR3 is CASSEAFTQPQHF. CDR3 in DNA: TGTGCCAGCAGTGAAGCGTTCACTCAGCCCCAGCATTTT.

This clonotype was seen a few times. The CDR3 DNA reads TGTGCCAGCAGTCTAATGGGGAACCCCCTCCACTTT. This gives the protein CASSLMGNPLHF. The rearrangement links TRBV12-3 or TRBV12-4 to TRBJ1-6; D not certain. Between the trimmed V and J ends, which lost 5 bases and 13 bases, there was a span of 12 bases. CDR3 length: 12 amino acids.

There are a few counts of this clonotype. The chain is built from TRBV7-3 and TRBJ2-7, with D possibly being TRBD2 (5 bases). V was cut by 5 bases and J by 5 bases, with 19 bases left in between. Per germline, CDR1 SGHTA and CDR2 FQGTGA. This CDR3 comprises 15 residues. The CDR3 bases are TGTGCCAGCAGCCCCTCGTCGGGAACTAGGGACGAGCAGTACTTC. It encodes CASSPSSGTRDEQYF.